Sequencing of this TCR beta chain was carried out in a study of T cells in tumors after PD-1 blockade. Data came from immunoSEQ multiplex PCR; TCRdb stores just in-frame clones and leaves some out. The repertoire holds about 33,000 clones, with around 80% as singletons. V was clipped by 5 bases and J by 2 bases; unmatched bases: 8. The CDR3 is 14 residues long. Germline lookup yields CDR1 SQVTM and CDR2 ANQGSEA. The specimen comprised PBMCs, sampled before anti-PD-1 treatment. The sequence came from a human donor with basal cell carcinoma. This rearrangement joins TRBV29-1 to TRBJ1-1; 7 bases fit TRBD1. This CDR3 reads CSVRSGQSNTEAFF. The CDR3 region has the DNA TGCAGCGTTAGATCGGGACAGAGCAACACTGAAGCTTTCTTT. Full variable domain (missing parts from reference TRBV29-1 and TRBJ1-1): SAVISQKPSRDICQRGTSLTIQCQVDSQVTMMFWYRQQPGQSLTLIATANQGSEATYESGFVIDKFPISRPNLTFSTLTVSNMSPEDSSIYLCSVRSGQSNTEAFFGQGTRLTVV.